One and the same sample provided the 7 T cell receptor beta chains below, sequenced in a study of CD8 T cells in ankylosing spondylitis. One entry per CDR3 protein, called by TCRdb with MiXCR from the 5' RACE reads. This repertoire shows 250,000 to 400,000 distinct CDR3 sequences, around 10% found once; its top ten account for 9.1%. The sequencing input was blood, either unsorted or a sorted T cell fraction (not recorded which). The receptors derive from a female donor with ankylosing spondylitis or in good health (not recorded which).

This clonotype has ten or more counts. In DNA, the CDR3 is TGTGCCAGCAGCACCCAACAGGGGAACGGCTACACCTTC. Its protein product is CASSTQQGNGYTF. The chain uses TRBV9 and TRBJ1-2; 7 bases fit TRBD1. CDR1 and CDR2 from the germline V gene are SGDLS and YYNGEE. This CDR3 region has 13 residues. Germline trimming cut 4 bases from V and 8 bases from J; bases unmatched to any gene: 8.

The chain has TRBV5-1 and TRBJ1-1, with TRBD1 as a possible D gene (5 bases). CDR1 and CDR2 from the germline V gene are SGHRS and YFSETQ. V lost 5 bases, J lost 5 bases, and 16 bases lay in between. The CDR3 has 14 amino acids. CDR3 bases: TGCGCCAGCAGACCCTCGTGGGAGGGGACTGAAGCTTTCTTT. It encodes CASRPSWEGTEAFF.

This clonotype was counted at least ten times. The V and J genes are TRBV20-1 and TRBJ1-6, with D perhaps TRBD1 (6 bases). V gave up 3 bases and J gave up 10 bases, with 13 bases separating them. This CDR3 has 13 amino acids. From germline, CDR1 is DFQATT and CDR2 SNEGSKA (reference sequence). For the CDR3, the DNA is TGCAGTGCTAGGACAGGATCCTACTCACCCCTCCACTTT. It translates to CSARTGSYSPLHF.

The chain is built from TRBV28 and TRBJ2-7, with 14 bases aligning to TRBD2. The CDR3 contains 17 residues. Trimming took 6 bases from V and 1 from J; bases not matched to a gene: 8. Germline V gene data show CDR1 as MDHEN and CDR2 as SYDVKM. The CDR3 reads CASRPPGLAGGSYEQYF. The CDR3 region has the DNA TGTGCCAGCAGACCCCCCGGACTAGCGGGAGGATCCTACGAGCAGTACTTC.

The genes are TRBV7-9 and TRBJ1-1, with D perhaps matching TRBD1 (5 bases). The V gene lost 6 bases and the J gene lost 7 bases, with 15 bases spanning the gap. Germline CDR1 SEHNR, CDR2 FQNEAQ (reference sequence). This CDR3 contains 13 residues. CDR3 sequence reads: CASRQDRQGEAFF. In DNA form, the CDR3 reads TGTGCCAGCAGACAAGATCGGCAGGGTGAAGCTTTCTTT. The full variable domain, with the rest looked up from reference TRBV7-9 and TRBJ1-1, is DTGVSQNPRHKITKRGQNVTFRCDPISEHNRLYWYRQTLGQGPEFLTYFQNEAQLEKSRLLSDRFSAERPKGSFSTLEIQRTEQGDSAMYLCASRQDRQGEAFFGQGTRLTVV.

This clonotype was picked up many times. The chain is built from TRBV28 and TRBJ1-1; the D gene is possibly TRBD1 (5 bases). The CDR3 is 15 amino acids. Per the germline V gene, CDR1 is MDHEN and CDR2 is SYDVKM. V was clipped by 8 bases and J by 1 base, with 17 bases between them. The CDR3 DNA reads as TGTGCCAGCTATGGTGCAGGGTTATGGAACACTGAAGCTTTCTTT. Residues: CASYGAGLWNTEAFF. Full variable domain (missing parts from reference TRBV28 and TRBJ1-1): DVKVTQSSRYLVKRTGEKVFLECVQDMDHENMFWYRQDPGLGLRLIYFSYDVKMKEKGDIPEGYSVSREKKERFSLILESASTNQTSMYLCASYGAGLWNTEAFFGQGTRLTVV.

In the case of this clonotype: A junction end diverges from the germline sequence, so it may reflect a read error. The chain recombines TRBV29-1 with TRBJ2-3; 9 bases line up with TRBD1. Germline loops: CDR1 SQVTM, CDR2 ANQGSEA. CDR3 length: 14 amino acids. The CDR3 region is CSVPGTGISDSQYF. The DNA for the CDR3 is TGCAGCGTTCCCGGGACAGGGATCTCAGATTCGCAGTATTTT.